Listed below are T cell receptor beta chains from one sample, sequenced in a study of CD8 T cells in Susac syndrome. MiXCR was run by TCRdb on the immunoSEQ multiplex PCR reads, yielding one entry per CDR3 protein. The sample lists a few hundred thousand distinct CDR3 sequences, 89% seen once, with more than 0.15% in the top ten. The sequenced sample consisted of CD8+ T cells from PBMCs. These receptors all come from a human donor with multiple sclerosis. Both conserved end residues are part of each CDR3.

v_call cdr3_aa
TRBV27 CASSLIGFSSNTEAFF
TRBV9 CASSGPRGLSSYEQYF
TRBV29-1 CSVQSSGLGTGELFF
TRBV6-5 CASSYRTGGSGELFF
TRBV28 CASRTGDPYEQYF
TRBV9 CASNPGGSYNEQFF
TRBV6-2/TRBV6-3 CASLHFLTSPSGELFF
TRBV6-4 CASSDRGLGSGANVLTF
TRBV5-4 CASSFTEQETQYF
TRBV6-1 CASSYQGDTEAFF
TRBV6-2/TRBV6-3 CASSYGGGLEQYF
TRBV19 CASSMHPSYNEQFF
TRBV19 CASSSTTGGRGAFF
TRBV7-9 CASSHRNRPPDSNQPQHF
TRBV4-3 CASSQDLGSGPWDTQYF
TRBV6-6 CASTPGRPGYTF
TRBV19 CASSPWSGGNTEAFF
TRBV27 CASSLRVLDFSYNEQFF
TRBV20-1 CSANGIMNTEAFF
TRBV6-2/TRBV6-3 CASTRLAGGPDEQFF
TRBV6-2/TRBV6-3 CASFHGEGAEQYF
TRBV4-3 CASSRLWGSYNEQFF
TRBV2 CASSDNREAFF
TRBV7-9 CASRRIGGIETQYF
TRBV7-2 CASSLFQGHLVQETQYF
TRBV6-5 CASRGGTTYGYTF
TRBV11-1 CASSSEAPGANVLTF
TRBV7-9 CASSLGQDYGYTF